The next 15 T cell receptor beta chains were all read from a single sample in a study of beta chain features in type 1 diabetes. These receptors' targets are unknown. All of the isolated RNA was reverse transcribed, so expressed TCRB transcripts were sequenced. Some clones are missing from TCRdb's copy, which holds only in-frame ones; the method was immunoSEQ multiplex PCR. The sample has about 53,000 clones, 50% to 75% seen once; the top ten hold approximately 0.3%. General study results and limits: Type 1 diabetes patients had TCRB CDR3s that were shorter (moderately but significantly so) in all four CD4+ subsets.

The sample was stem cell memory CD4+ T cells from blood. These receptors were collected from a woman in her thirties with type 1 diabetes.

The V gene is TRBV7-8, the J gene TRBJ1-1; no firm D call. CDR3 length: 18 amino acids. The V and J ends lost 5 bases and 1 base respectively, with 23 bases between them. Per the germline V gene, CDR1 is SGHVS and CDR2 is FQNEAQ. In DNA form, the CDR3 reads TGTGCCAGCAGCAAAGACGCGGGGTTTGGGGAGCCGAACACTGAAGCTTTCTTT. It codes for CASSKDAGFGEPNTEAFF. The variable domain in full, with the rest retrieved from reference TRBV7-8 and TRBJ1-1, is GAGVSQSPRYKVAKRGQDVALRCDPISGHVSLFWYQQALGQGPEFLTYFQNEAQLDKSGLPSDRFFAERPEGSVSTLKIQRTQQEDSAVYLCASSKDAGFGEPNTEAFFGQGTRLTVV.

The chain uses TRBV5-4 and TRBJ2-3; 8 bases line up with TRBD2. The germline CDR1 and CDR2 sequences are SGHNT and YYREEE (reference sequence). V was clipped by 3 bases and J by 0 bases; unmatched bases: 6. This CDR3 has 16 amino acids. The CDR3 region has the DNA TGTGCCAGCAGCTCGGCCGGGACTAGGAGCACAGATACGCAGTATTTT. Amino acid sequence: CASSSAGTRSTDTQYF.

The chain employs TRBV27 and TRBJ2-3, with D maybe TRBD2 (5 bases). Germline CDR1 reads MNHEY; CDR2 reads SMNVEV (reference sequence). The CDR3 totals 14 residues. V was trimmed by 6 bases and J by 2 bases, leaving 12 bases between them. The CDR3 DNA reads TGTGCCAGCAGCAACCGAGGGTACACAGATACGCAGTATTTT. This codes for CASSNRGYTDTQYF.

This chain joins TRBV9 and TRBJ2-3, with TRBD2 identical over 9 bases. This CDR3 is built from 14 residues. J lost 4 bases, V lost 0 bases, and 0 bases had no gene match. The germline V gene encodes CDR1 SGDLS and CDR2 YYNGEE. The CDR3 nucleotides read TGTGCCAGCAGCGTAGTAGCGGGAGCAGATACGCAGTATTTT. This translates into CASSVVAGADTQYF.

The rearrangement joins TRBV18 to TRBJ2-3; D not certain. V lost 2 bases and J 0 bases, leaving 9 bases between the germline ends. The length of the CDR3 is 15 residues. Germline CDR1 KGHSH, CDR2 LQKENI. DNA of the CDR3: TGTGCCAGCTCACCAATCGGAGAGAGCACAGATACGCAGTATTTT. This codes for CASSPIGESTDTQYF.

The chain has TRBV5-4 and TRBJ2-7; possibly TRBD2 for D (5 bases). The V gene's germline CDR1 is SGHNT and CDR2 YYREEE (reference sequence). The CDR3 loop spans 12 amino acids. V lost 4 bases, J lost 2 bases, and 7 bases lay in between. The CDR3 region is CASSLGAYEQYF. The CDR3 DNA sequence: TGTGCCAGCAGCCTCGGGGCCTACGAGCAGTACTTC.

This clone was counted a few times. This rearrangement joins TRBV29-1 to TRBJ2-7; 10 bases agree with TRBD1. Germline V lookup: CDR1 SQVTM, CDR2 ANQGSEA. CDR3 length: 15 amino acids. After removal of 4 bases from V and 3 bases from J, the junction contained 9 bases not matched to a gene. The CDR3 loop is CSVGGTGEVGYEQYF. DNA of the CDR3: TGCAGCGTTGGGGGGACAGGGGAAGTAGGCTACGAGCAGTACTTC.

The chain recombines TRBV27 with TRBJ1-2; 7 nucleotides align to TRBD1. Losses at the gene ends were 5 bases for V and 8 bases for J; bases not matched to a gene: 11. CDR1 and CDR2 (germline): MNHEY, SMNVEV (reference sequence). This CDR3 comprises 14 residues. This chain's CDR3 is CASSKYRQGGGYTF. DNA for the CDR3: TGTGCCAGCAGTAAATACCGACAGGGAGGCGGCTACACCTTC.

The V and J genes are TRBV6-6 and TRBJ2-1, with TRBD2 as a possible D gene (7 bases). The CDR3 spans 15 residues. The germline gives CDR1 MNHNY, CDR2 SVGAGI (reference sequence). The ends were cut back, 0 bases at V and 7 bases at J, with 13 bases in the middle. The CDR3 spells CASSYSGGGGNEQFF. The CDR3 nucleotides are TGTGCCAGCAGTTACTCGGGAGGGGGTGGGAATGAGCAGTTCTTC.

The sample holds a few counts of this clone. V usage is TRBV18 and J usage is TRBJ2-3; perhaps TRBD1 as D (6 bases). Trimming removed 3 bases from V and 1 base from J, with 11 bases in between. Per the germline V gene, CDR1 is KGHSH and CDR2 is LQKENI. CDR3 size: 15 residues. The CDR3 here is CASSPQTGRTDTQYF. The CDR3 coding sequence is TGTGCCAGCTCACCGCAGACAGGACGCACAGATACGCAGTATTTT.

V and J are TRBV18 and TRBJ2-1; TRBD1 aligns across 8 bases. V was pared by 5 bases and J by 1 base, with 1 base of the junction left unmatched. The CDR3 sequence is 14 residues long. Germline loops: CDR1 KGHSH, CDR2 LQKENI. The CDR3 DNA reads TGTGCCAGCTCAACAGGGGGGTCCTACAATGAGCAGTTCTTC. Encoded protein: CASSTGGSYNEQFF.

This clone turned up a few times. The chain uses TRBV6-5 and TRBJ1-4; the D is unclear. CDR1 and CDR2 (germline): MNHEY, SVGAGI. This CDR3 comprises 14 residues. Trimming cost V 7 bases and J 6 bases, with 15 bases left between them. This chain's CDR3 is CASTARPSYEKLFF. CDR3 coding DNA: TGTGCCAGCACAGCGCGGCCCTCGTATGAAAAACTGTTTTTT.

This clone has only one observation. This rearrangement joins TRBV9 to TRBJ1-2; the D is unclear. V was clipped by 7 bases and J by 4 bases, with 17 bases between them. The germline CDR1 and CDR2 sequences are SGDLS and YYNGEE. This CDR3 spans 14 amino acids. The chain's CDR3 is CASAGVGVVYGYTF. DNA for the CDR3: TGTGCCAGCGCGGGAGTTGGGGTGGTCTATGGCTACACCTTC.

Only a few counts were recorded for this clone. This chain connects TRBV28 to TRBJ1-1; a possible D gene is TRBD1 (5 bases). Germline assignment: CDR1 MDHEN and CDR2 SYDVKM. The CDR3 sequence is 12 residues long. Deletions cut 3 bases from V and 9 bases from J, with 11 bases between. CDR3 nucleotide sequence: TGTGCCAGCAGTTTGGGGGGGACCCAAGCTTTCTTT. It yields the protein CASSLGGTQAFF.

This rearrangement joins TRBV7-2 to TRBJ2-1; 8 nucleotides match TRBD2. CDR1 is SGHTA, CDR2 FQGNSA, per germline. Unmatched junction bases numbered 5, after V lost 3 bases and J lost 1 base. The CDR3 runs to 16 residues. The CDR3 DNA sequence: TGTGCCAGCAGCTTTTGGACTAGCTGGTCCTACAATGAGCAGTTCTTC. Protein product: CASSFWTSWSYNEQFF.